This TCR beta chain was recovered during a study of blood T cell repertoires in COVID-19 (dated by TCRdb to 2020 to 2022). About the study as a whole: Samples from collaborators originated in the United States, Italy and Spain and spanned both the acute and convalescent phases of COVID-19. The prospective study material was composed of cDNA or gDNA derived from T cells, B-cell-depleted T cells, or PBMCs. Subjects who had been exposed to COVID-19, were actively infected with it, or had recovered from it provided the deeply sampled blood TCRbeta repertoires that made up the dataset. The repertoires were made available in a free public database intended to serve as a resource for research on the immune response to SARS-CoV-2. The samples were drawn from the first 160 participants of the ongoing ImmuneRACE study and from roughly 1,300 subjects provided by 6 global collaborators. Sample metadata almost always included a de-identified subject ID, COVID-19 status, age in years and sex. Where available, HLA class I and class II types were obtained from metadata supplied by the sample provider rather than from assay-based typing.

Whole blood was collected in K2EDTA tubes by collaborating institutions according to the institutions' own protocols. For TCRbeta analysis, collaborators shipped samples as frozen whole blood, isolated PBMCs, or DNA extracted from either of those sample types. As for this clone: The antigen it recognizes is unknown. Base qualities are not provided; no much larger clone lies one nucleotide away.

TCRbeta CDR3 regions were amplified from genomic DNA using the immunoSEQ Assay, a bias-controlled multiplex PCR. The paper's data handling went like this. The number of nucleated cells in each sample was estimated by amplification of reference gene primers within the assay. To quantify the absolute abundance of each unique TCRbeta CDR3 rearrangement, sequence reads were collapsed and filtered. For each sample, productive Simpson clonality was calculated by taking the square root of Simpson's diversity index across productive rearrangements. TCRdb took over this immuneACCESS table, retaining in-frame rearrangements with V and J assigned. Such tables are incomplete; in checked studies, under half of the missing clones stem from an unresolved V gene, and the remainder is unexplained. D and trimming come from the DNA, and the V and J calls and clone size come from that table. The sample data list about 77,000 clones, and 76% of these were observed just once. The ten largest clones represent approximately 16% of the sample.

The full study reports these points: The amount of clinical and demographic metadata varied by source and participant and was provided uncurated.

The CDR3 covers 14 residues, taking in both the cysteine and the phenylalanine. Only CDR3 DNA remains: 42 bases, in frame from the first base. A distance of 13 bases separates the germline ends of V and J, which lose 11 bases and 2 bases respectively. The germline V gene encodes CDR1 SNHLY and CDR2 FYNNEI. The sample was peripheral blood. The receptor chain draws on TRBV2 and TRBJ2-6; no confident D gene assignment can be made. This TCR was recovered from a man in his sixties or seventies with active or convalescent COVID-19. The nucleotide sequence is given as TGTGCCGGCCATCCAGCGCCTGGGGCCAACGTCCTGACTTTC. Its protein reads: CAGHPAPGANVLTF.